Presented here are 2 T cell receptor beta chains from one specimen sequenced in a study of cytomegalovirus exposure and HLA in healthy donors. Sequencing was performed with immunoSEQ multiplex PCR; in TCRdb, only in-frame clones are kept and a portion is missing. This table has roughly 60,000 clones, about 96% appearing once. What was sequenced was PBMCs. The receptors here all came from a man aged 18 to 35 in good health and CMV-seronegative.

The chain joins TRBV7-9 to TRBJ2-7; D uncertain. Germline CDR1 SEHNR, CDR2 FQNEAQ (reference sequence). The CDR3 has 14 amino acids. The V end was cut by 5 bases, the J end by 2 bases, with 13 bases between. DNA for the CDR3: TGTGCCAGCAGCATGAGTAGTTTTCCCTACGAGCAGTACTTC. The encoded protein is CASSMSSFPYEQYF. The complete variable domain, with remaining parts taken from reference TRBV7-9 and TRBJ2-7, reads DTGVSQNPRHKITKRGQNVTFRCDPISEHNRLYWYRQTLGQGPEFLTYFQNEAQLEKSRLLSDRFSAERPKGSFSTLEIQRTEQGDSAMYLCASSMSSFPYEQYFGPGTRLTVT.

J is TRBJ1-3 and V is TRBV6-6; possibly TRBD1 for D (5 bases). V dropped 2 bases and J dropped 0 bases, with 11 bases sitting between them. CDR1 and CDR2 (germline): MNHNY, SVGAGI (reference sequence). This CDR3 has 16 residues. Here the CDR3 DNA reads TGTGCCAGCAGTTACCAGGGTGCTAGCTCTGGAAACACCATATATTTT. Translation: CASSYQGASSGNTIYF.